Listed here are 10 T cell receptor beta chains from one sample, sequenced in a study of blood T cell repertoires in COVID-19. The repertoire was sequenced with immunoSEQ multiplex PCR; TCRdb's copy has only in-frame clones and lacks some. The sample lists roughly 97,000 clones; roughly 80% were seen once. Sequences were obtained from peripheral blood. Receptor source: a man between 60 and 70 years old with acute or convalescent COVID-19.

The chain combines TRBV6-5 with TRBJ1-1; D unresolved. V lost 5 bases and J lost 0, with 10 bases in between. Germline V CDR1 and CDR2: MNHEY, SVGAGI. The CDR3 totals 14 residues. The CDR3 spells CASSITDMNTEAFF. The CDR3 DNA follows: TGTGCCAGCAGTATAACAGACATGAACACTGAAGCTTTCTTT.

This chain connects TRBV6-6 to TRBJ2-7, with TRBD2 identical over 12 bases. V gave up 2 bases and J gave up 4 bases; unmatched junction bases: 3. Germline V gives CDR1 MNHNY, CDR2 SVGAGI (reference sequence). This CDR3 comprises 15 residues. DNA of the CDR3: TGTGCCAGCAGTTACAGACTAGCGGGAGAATACGAGCAGTACTTC. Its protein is CASSYRLAGEYEQYF.

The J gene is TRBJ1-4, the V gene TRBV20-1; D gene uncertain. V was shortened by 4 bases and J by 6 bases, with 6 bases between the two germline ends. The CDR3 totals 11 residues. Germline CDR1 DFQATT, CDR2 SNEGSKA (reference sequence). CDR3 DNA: TGCAGTGCTATCCAGTATGAAAAACTGTTTTTT. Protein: CSAIQYEKLFF.

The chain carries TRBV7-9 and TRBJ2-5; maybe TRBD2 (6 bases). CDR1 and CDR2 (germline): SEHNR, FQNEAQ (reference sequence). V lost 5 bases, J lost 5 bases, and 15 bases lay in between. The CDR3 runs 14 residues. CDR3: CASSPTGAGETQYF. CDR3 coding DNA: TGTGCCAGCAGCCCGACGGGAGCTGGGGAGACCCAGTACTTC.

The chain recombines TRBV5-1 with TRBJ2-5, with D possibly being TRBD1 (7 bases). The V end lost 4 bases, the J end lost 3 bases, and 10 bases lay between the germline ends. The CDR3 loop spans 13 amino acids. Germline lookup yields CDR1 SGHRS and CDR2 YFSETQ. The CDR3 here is CASSAGTEETQYF. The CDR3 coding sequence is TGCGCCAGCAGCGCGGGGACAGAAGAGACCCAGTACTTC.

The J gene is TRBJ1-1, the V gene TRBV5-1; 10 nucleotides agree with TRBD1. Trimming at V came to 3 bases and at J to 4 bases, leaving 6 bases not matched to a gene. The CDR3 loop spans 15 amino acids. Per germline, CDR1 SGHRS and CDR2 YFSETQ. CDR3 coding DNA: TGCGCCAGCAGCTCGGGGACAGGGGTATTCACTGAAGCTTTCTTT. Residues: CASSSGTGVFTEAFF. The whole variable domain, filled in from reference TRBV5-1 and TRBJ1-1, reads KAGVTQTPRYLIKTRGQQVTLSCSPISGHRSVSWYQQTPGQGLQFLFEYFSETQRNKGNFPGRFSGRQFSNSRSEMNVSTLELGDSALYLCASSSGTGVFTEAFFGQGTRLTVV.

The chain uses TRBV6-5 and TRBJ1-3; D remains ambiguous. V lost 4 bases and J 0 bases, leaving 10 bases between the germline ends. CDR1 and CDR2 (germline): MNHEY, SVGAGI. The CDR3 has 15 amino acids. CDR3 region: CASSLTLNSGNTIYF. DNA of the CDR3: TGTGCCAGCAGTTTGACTCTTAACTCTGGAAACACCATATATTTT.

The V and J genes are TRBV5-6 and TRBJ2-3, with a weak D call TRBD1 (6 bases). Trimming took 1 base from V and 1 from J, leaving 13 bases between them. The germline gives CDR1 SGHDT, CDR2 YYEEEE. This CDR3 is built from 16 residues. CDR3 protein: CASSLWGLIRTDTQYF. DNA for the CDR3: TGTGCCAGCAGCTTGTGGGGGCTGATACGCACAGATACGCAGTATTTT.

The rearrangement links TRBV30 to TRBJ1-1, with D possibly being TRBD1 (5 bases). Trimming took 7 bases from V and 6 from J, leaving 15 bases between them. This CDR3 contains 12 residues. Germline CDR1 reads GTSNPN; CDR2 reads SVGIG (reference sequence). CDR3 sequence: CASDSLGAEAFF. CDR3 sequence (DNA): TGTGCCTCCGACAGCCTAGGGGCTGAAGCTTTCTTT. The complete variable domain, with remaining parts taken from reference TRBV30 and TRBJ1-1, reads SQTIHQWPATLVQPVGSPLSLECTVEGTSNPNLYWYRQAAGRGLQLLFYSVGIGQISSEVPQNLSASRPQDRQFILSSKKLLLSDSGFYLCASDSLGAEAFFGQGTRLTVV.

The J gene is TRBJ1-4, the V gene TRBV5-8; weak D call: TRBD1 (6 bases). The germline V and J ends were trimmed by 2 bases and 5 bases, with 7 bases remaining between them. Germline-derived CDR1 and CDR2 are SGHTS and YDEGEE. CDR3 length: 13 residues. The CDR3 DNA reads TGTGCCAGCAGCTTTGGACAGAATGAAAAACTGTTTTTT. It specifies CASSFGQNEKLFF.